The 20 T cell receptor beta chains given below trace back to one sample, sequenced in a study of OX40 agonist ivuxolimab in advanced cancers. The table came from immunoSEQ multiplex PCR; TCRdb's copy has only in-frame clones and leaves some out. The table shows about 66,000 clones, with roughly 90% occurring only once. The sample was CD4+ or CD8+ T cells sorted from blood, taken in a trial of the OX40 agonist ivuxolimab. These TCRs come from an adult with an advanced solid tumor such as melanoma, head and neck, liver or kidney cancer.

The chain carries TRBV7-2 and TRBJ2-1, with D possibly matching TRBD2 (6 bases). Germline lookup yields CDR1 SGHTA and CDR2 FQGNSA. This CDR3 contains 15 residues. Trimming pared 3 bases from V and 5 bases from J, leaving 14 bases between. DNA of the CDR3: TGTGCCAGCAGCTTCAGCGGGTCAACGAACAATGAGCAGTTCTTC. Protein: CASSFSGSTNNEQFF.

The chain joins TRBV18 to TRBJ1-5, with unresolved D. V was cut by 2 bases and J by 4 bases, with 12 bases left in between. This CDR3 has 15 amino acids. Germline V gives CDR1 KGHSH, CDR2 LQKENI. Written as DNA, the CDR3 is TGTGCCAGCTCACCAGATAAATCTCGGAATCAGCCCCAGCATTTT. Its protein is CASSPDKSRNQPQHF. The full variable domain, rest sourced from reference TRBV18 and TRBJ1-5, is NAGVMQNPRHLVRRRGQEARLRCSPMKGHSHVYWYRQLPEEGLKFMVYLQKENIIDESGMPKERFSAEFPKEGPSILRIQQVVRGDSAAYFCASSPDKSRNQPQHFGDGTRLSIL.

This clone was seen only once. V is TRBV28 and J is TRBJ2-1, with unresolved D. The CDR3 spans 12 residues. Trimming took off 6 bases at V and 7 bases at J, with 10 bases between the two ends. Looked up from germline, CDR1 is MDHEN and CDR2 is SYDVKM. The chain's CDR3 is CASSSVWNEQFF. The CDR3 bases are TGTGCCAGCAGCTCGGTTTGGAATGAGCAGTTCTTC.

The CDR3 here is CASRQGTNTGELFF. In nucleotides, the CDR3 is TGTGCCAGCAGGCAGGGGACGAACACCGGGGAGCTGTTTTTT. The chain couples TRBV2 to TRBJ2-2; D may be TRBD1 (6 bases). The CDR3 consists of 14 residues. With 6 bases removed from V and 0 bases from J, the gap between germline ends came to 8 bases. CDR1 is SNHLY and CDR2 is FYNNEI in the germline V gene.

This clone was observed a single time. The chain employs TRBV28 and TRBJ2-1, with 13 bases lining up with TRBD2. V shed 4 bases and J 7 bases; nucleotides not matched to a gene: 7. Germline-derived CDR1 and CDR2 are MDHEN and SYDVKM. This CDR3 contains 16 residues. This CDR3 is CASSSLAGGVTNEQFF. The CDR3 bases are TGTGCCAGCAGTTCACTAGCGGGAGGGGTGACGAATGAGCAGTTCTTC.

In its sample, this clone was seen a few times. The chain joins TRBV7-6 to TRBJ2-3; no clear D gene. The V gene lost 5 bases and the J gene lost 0 bases, with 12 bases spanning the gap. Germline-derived CDR1 and CDR2 are SGHVS and FNYEAQ. The CDR3 sequence is 15 residues long. CDR3 sequence reads: CASSLLGWSTDTQYF. The CDR3 DNA reads as TGTGCCAGCAGCCTACTGGGATGGAGCACAGATACGCAGTATTTT.

The rearrangement uses TRBV5-1 and TRBJ2-3; D gene ambiguous. The CDR3 has 15 residues. Trimming pared 0 bases from V and 1 base from J, leaving 9 bases between. Germline-derived CDR1 and CDR2 are SGHRS and YFSETQ. CDR3 protein: CASSLVGMGTDTQYF. CDR3 coding DNA: TGCGCCAGCAGCTTGGTAGGAATGGGCACAGATACGCAGTATTTT.

The chain combines TRBV6-5 with TRBJ1-5; D is uncertain. The V end was cut by 6 bases, the J end by 1 base, with 13 bases between. Germline CDR1 MNHEY, CDR2 SVGAGI. There are 15 residues in the CDR3. The DNA for the CDR3 is TGTGCCAGCAGCCGACGTCGAGACAGCAATCAGCCCCAGCATTTT. This codes for CASSRRRDSNQPQHF.

The rearrangement joins TRBV10-3 to TRBJ1-1; weak D call: TRBD1 (6 bases). Germline CDR1 ENHRY, CDR2 SYGVKD. The CDR3 covers 15 residues. Trimming removed 5 bases from V and 7 bases from J, with 20 bases in between. CDR3 nucleotides: TGTGCCATCAGTAAGGTTCAGGACAGTAAAAATGAAGCTTTCTTT. Translation gives CAISKVQDSKNEAFF.

The rearrangement links TRBV30 to TRBJ2-1; 10 nucleotides agree with TRBD2. Germline V CDR1 and CDR2: GTSNPN, SVGIG (reference sequence). The CDR3 runs to 14 residues. Trimming took 5 bases from V and 2 from J; bases not matched to a gene: 3. For the CDR3, the DNA is TGTGCCTGGGGAAGCGGGAGGGCCTACAATGAGCAGTTCTTC. It yields the protein CAWGSGRAYNEQFF. Supplemented by reference TRBV30 and TRBJ2-1, the full variable domain reads SQTIHQWPATLVQPVGSPLSLECTVEGTSNPNLYWYRQAAGRGLQLLFYSVGIGQISSEVPQNLSASRPQDRQFILSSKKLLLSDSGFYLCAWGSGRAYNEQFFGPGTRLTVL.

The chain combines TRBV6-1 with TRBJ1-4; D is perhaps TRBD1 (6 bases). Germline V lookup: CDR1 MNHNS, CDR2 SASEGT. CDR3 length equals 15 residues. The V end was cut by 8 bases, the J end by 6 bases, with 19 bases between. The CDR3 region has the DNA TGTGCCAGCGAAGCCCAGGGTCAGGGGCATGAAAAACTGTTTTTT. This gives the protein CASEAQGQGHEKLFF.

CDR3 residues: CASSPSAGLAGGPRETQYF. In DNA, the CDR3 is TGTGCCAGCAGCCCCAGCGCCGGACTAGCGGGAGGGCCGCGGGAGACCCAGTACTTC. V is TRBV11-2 and J is TRBJ2-5; TRBD2 agrees at 15 bases. The CDR3 is made up of 19 amino acids. Germline CDR1 is SGHAT and CDR2 is FQNNGV. V trimming: 5 bases; J trimming: 5 bases; junction bases outside the gene matches: 15.

The chain links TRBV18 to TRBJ2-1, with TRBD2 identical over 10 bases. Germline V lookup: CDR1 KGHSH, CDR2 LQKENI. The CDR3 spans 15 residues. The V segment lost 4 bases and the J segment 7 bases; nucleotides outside the gene matches: 7. DNA for the CDR3: TGTGCCAGCTCACTCAACAGCGGGAGGGGTAATGAGCAGTTCTTC. Amino acid sequence: CASSLNSGRGNEQFF.

The chain recombines TRBV6-1 with TRBJ2-1; 8 bases are shared with TRBD1. The CDR3 is made up of 15 amino acids. Germline CDR1 is MNHNS and CDR2 is SASEGT. The J segment lost 6 bases and the V segment lost 2 bases, leaving 6 bases of the junction unmatched. The CDR3 loop reads CASSERDRQGNEQFF. The CDR3 DNA reads TGTGCCAGCAGTGAAAGGGACAGGCAAGGCAATGAGCAGTTCTTC.

V is TRBV15 and J is TRBJ2-7, with 7 bases matching TRBD2. Trimming cost V 3 bases and J 4 bases; bases outside gene matches: 6. The CDR3 totals 14 residues. Germline V gene sequence: CDR1 LNHNV, CDR2 YYDKDF (reference sequence). The DNA of the CDR3 is TGTGCCACCAGCAGGGGAGGGATTCAATACGAGCAGTACTTC. This encodes CATSRGGIQYEQYF.

The genes are TRBV6-1 and TRBJ1-1, with D hard to call. The CDR3 is 13 residues long. Per the germline V gene, CDR1 is MNHNS and CDR2 is SASEGT. Trimming shortened V by 8 bases and J by 6 bases, and 16 bases separated the two germline ends. The chain's CDR3 is CASLEGIIAEAFF. DNA for the CDR3: TGTGCCAGCCTAGAAGGGATTATCGCTGAAGCTTTCTTT.

J is TRBJ1-1 and V is TRBV2, with a possible D match to TRBD1 (6 bases). Per germline, CDR1 SNHLY and CDR2 FYNNEI. With 1 base removed from V and 4 bases from J, the gap between germline ends came to 16 bases. CDR3 size: 16 residues. CDR3 DNA sequence: TGTGCCAGCAGTGAAGGCCCGGGGAACAGGGCCACTGAAGCTTTCTTT. Amino acid sequence: CASSEGPGNRATEAFF.

The chain recombines TRBV5-1 with TRBJ2-7; 11 bases match TRBD1. The germline V gene has CDR1 SGHRS and CDR2 YFSETQ. This CDR3 comprises 14 residues. J lost 5 bases, V lost 3 bases, and 4 bases had no gene match. The CDR3: CASSSRTGGDEQYF. The CDR3 DNA follows: TGCGCCAGCAGCTCTCGGACAGGGGGCGACGAGCAGTACTTC.

The chain links TRBV7-2 to TRBJ2-3, with 10 bases that match TRBD1. Germline CDR1 is SGHTA and CDR2 is FQGNSA. The CDR3 sequence is 14 residues long. The junction had 4 bases not matched to a gene; V was cut back by 6 bases and J by 4 bases. The CDR3 nucleotides read TGTGCCAGCAGGCCCGGGACAGGGGCAGATACGCAGTATTTT. It codes for CASRPGTGADTQYF. The complete variable domain, with remaining parts taken from reference TRBV7-2 and TRBJ2-3, reads GAGVSQSPSNKVTEKGKDVELRCDPISGHTALYWYRQSLGQGLEFLIYFQGNSAPDKSGLPSDRFSAERTGGSVSTLTIQRTQQEDSAVYLCASRPGTGADTQYFGPGTRLTVL.

This clone was counted only a few times. In nucleotides, the CDR3 is TGCGCCAGCAGGCCTCGGGGACTAGCGGGAAACAATGAGCAGTTCTTC. Translating gives CASRPRGLAGNNEQFF. V is TRBV5-1 and J is TRBJ2-1; 13 bases map to TRBD2. The ends lost 5 bases at V and 5 bases at J; junction bases unmatched: 7. Germline V gene sequence: CDR1 SGHRS, CDR2 YFSETQ. The CDR3 sequence is 16 residues long. Full variable domain (outside the CDR3, taken from reference TRBV5-1 and TRBJ2-1): KAGVTQTPRYLIKTRGQQVTLSCSPISGHRSVSWYQQTPGQGLQFLFEYFSETQRNKGNFPGRFSGRQFSNSRSEMNVSTLELGDSALYLCASRPRGLAGNNEQFFGPGTRLTVL.